This T cell receptor (beta chain) was sequenced for a study of blood T cells in healthy people across ages. Study-level information: Per two T cells, template switching captured roughly one barcoded beta molecule. Study results and limitations: Roughly linear age-related decline in beta diversity appeared, significant by age about 40.

Sample-barcoded 5' priming and a J-beta primer mix drove a second PCR of roughly 7 to 11 cycles. Via MiXCR, TCRdb re-called the 5' RACE reads, giving one row per CDR3 protein. The data contain 1 million or so distinct CDR3 sequences, around 43% of them singletons. Comments on this clonotype: Its matching antigen is unknown.

Germline V CDR1 and CDR2: MNHNS, SASEGT. CDR3 length: 16 residues. The V and J ends lost 8 bases and 3 bases, in that order; junction bases with no gene match: 14. This sequence was found in a woman between 55 and 75 years old in good health. The chain carries TRBV6-1 and TRBJ2-7; TRBD2 matches at 9 bases. Sequenced sample: blood. DNA for the CDR3: TGTGCCAGCGGGGTTATGAGACTAGCGGCAAACTACGAGCAGTACTTC. This gives the protein CASGVMRLAANYEQYF.